A selection of T cell receptor beta chains follows, all from one sample in a study of blood T cell repertoires in COVID-19. The data were produced by immunoSEQ multiplex PCR, yet TCRdb's version contains in-frame clones alone and is incomplete. This sample yields about 140,000 clones, of which 82% are seen a single time; less than 5% belongs to the top ten. The sample comprised peripheral blood. The origin of the receptors is a woman older than 75 with acute or convalescent COVID-19. Each CDR3 is given with its conserved first and last residue. Each record gives: D gene, V gene, clone size, J gene, CDR3 DNA, CDR3 protein. The D gene is left open where the match is weak. Rows may omit the clone size; those that give it use once, few, many or a size class.

>-|TRBV19|once|TRBJ2-1
TGTGCCAGTAGTATAGAACTACTGGGAGCGTCCCACAATGAGCAGTTCTTC
CASSIELLGASHNEQFF
>TRBD1|TRBV6-6|-|TRBJ1-1
TGTGCCAGCAGCTGGGGACAGGGGCGAAGCACTGAAGCTTTCTTT
CASSWGQGRSTEAFF
>-|TRBV6-5|few|TRBJ2-3
TGTGCCAGCAGACACGATAGACTCACAGATACGCAGTATTTT
CASRHDRLTDTQYF
>-|TRBV7-9|-|TRBJ1-4
TGTGCCAGCAGTCAAAGTCGGGTTGCTAATGAAAAACTGTTTTTT
CASSQSRVANEKLFF
>-|TRBV30|-|TRBJ1-6
TGTGCCTGGAGTGTGAGGCAGGGGCTGATCTTTAATTCACCCCTCCACTTT
CAWSVRQGLIFNSPLHF
>-|TRBV7-9|once|TRBJ2-6
TGTGCCAGCAGCAAAGAACTACAGGGCTCTGGGGCCAACGTCCTGACTTTC
CASSKELQGSGANVLTF
>TRBD1|TRBV25-1|-|TRBJ1-2
TGTGCCAGCAGTGGCCCCGGGACAGACTATGGCTACACCTTC
CASSGPGTDYGYTF
>TRBD2|TRBV5-4|-|TRBJ2-1
TGTGCCAGCAGCAAGGGCCACAACCATCTAGCGGGAGGGCCGGGGAATGAGCAGTTCTTC
CASSKGHNHLAGGPGNEQFF
>TRBD2|TRBV5-4|-|TRBJ2-3
TGTGCCAGCAGCTTGGTCGGAGCGGGAGGCACAGATACGCAGTATTTT
CASSLVGAGGTDTQYF
>TRBD2|TRBV6-2/TRBV6-3|-|TRBJ2-1
TGTGCCAGCAGTTATAAACTAGCGGCCCCGTTGGGCTACAATGAGCAGTTCTTC
CASSYKLAAPLGYNEQFF
>-|TRBV5-1|-|TRBJ1-4
TGCGCCAGCAGCTTAACAGGGCTGGAGGAAAAACTGTTTTTT
CASSLTGLEEKLFF
>TRBD1|TRBV30|-|TRBJ1-2
TGTGCCTGGAGCCGGGGGGACAGGGGGTATGGCTACACCTTC
CAWSRGDRGYGYTF
>-|TRBV7-9|-|TRBJ1-4
TGTGCCAGCAGCTTAACAGGGTATGAAAAACTGTTTTTT
CASSLTGYEKLFF
>TRBD2|TRBV7-9|-|TRBJ2-7
TGTGCCAGCAGACTACTAGCGGGGGACACCTACGAGCAGTACTTC
CASRLLAGDTYEQYF
>-|TRBV20-1|once|TRBJ2-1
TGCAGTGCTAGTTCGGTAGCCTCCTACAATGAGCAGTTCTTC
CSASSVASYNEQFF
>TRBD2|TRBV9|-|TRBJ2-3
TGTGCCAGCAGCGTAGGTGGGACTAAAGGCACAGATACGCAGTATTTT
CASSVGGTKGTDTQYF
>-|TRBV19|-|TRBJ1-2
TGTGCCAGTACCCTAGCAGGGGACCTCTATGGCTACACCTTC
CASTLAGDLYGYTF
>-|TRBV12-3/TRBV12-4|-|TRBJ1-4
TGTGCCAGCAGTTTTTTCGGTGAAAAACTGTTTTTT
CASSFFGEKLFF
>-|TRBV6-5|once|TRBJ2-2
TGTGCCAGCAGTTACTCCGGGGTGGGGGAGCTGTTTTTT
CASSYSGVGELFF
>-|TRBV19|few|TRBJ1-2
TGTGCCAGTAGTACTGGACAGATCCGCTATGGCTACACCTTC
CASSTGQIRYGYTF
>TRBD1|TRBV5-1|many|TRBJ1-6
TGCGCCAGCAGCTGGGACAGGGAGGTCTCACCCCTCCACTTT
CASSWDREVSPLHF
>-|TRBV2|-|TRBJ2-2
TGTGCCAGCAGGGCAGACGGGGAGCTGTTTTTT
CASRADGELFF
>-|TRBV6-1|-|TRBJ1-1
TGTGCCAGCAGTGAATCGAGATTGAACACTGAAGCTTTCTTT
CASSESRLNTEAFF
>-|TRBV4-2|once|TRBJ2-5
TGTGCCAGCAGCCAAGAATACGGGAGTTTCCAAGAGACCCAGTACTTC
CASSQEYGSFQETQYF
>-|TRBV7-9|-|TRBJ1-3
TGTGCCAGCAGCTCCCAGGAGGAAAACAGTGGAGATTTT
CASSSQEENSGDF
>TRBD2|TRBV9|few|TRBJ2-5
TGTGCCAGCAGCGTAGGAGCGGGGGGGCCAGAGACCCAGTACTTC
CASSVGAGGPETQYF
>TRBD1|TRBV7-9|-|TRBJ2-2
TGTGCCAGCAGCAACCTGACAGGGGGGAACACCGGGGAGCTGTTTTTT
CASSNLTGGNTGELFF
>TRBD1|TRBV28|few|TRBJ1-3
TGTGCCAGCAGTCGAGGGGGCGGGACTCACGTTAGAAACACCATATATTTT
CASSRGGGTHVRNTIYF
>-|TRBV6-5|-|TRBJ1-2
TGTGCCAGCAGTTATTCCGGGGAGGCTAACTATGGCTACACCTTC
CASSYSGEANYGYTF
>-|TRBV4-1|-|TRBJ1-2
TGCGCCAGCAGCCAAGATTTGGCGGAGACGGCATGGGGCTACACCTTC
CASSQDLAETAWGYTF
>-|TRBV7-9|-|TRBJ1-2
TGTGCCAGCAGCTTTGGACAGAGCTATCTAGTTAACTATGGCTACACCTTC
CASSFGQSYLVNYGYTF
>-|TRBV6-5|-|TRBJ1-1
TGTGCCAGCAAAAGTAGGACAGAAGCTTTCTTT
CASKSRTEAFF
>TRBD1|TRBV2|-|TRBJ1-2
TGTGCCAGCAGTGAAGCTCAGGGGGCTGGCGGCTACACCTTC
CASSEAQGAGGYTF
>-|TRBV6-5|-|TRBJ1-1
TGTGCCAGCGGGTCAGGGGACGAAGCTTTCTTT
CASGSGDEAFF
>TRBD2|TRBV19|once|TRBJ2-5
TGTGCCAGTAGAACGACCCCTCTAGCGGGGCAAGAGACCCAGTACTTC
CASRTTPLAGQETQYF
>-|TRBV10-3|-|TRBJ2-1
TGTGCCATCAGTGAGTCGGCAGAGGGCTCCTACAATGAGCAGTTCTTC
CAISESAEGSYNEQFF
>-|TRBV28|few|TRBJ2-7
TGTGCCAGCAGTTTGCCAGGGATTTACGGGGAGCAGTACTTC
CASSLPGIYGEQYF
>-|TRBV21-1|-|TRBJ2-2
TGTGCCAGCAGCAAAATCTGGACCCCTTATAGAGCGGGAGTGAACTCCGGGGAGCTGTTTTTT
CASSKIWTPYRAGVNSGELFF
>-|TRBV21-1|few|TRBJ1-6
TGTGCCAGCAGCAGCGGACAGGGGAATTCACCCCTCCACTTT
CASSSGQGNSPLHF
>-|TRBV7-9|-|TRBJ1-3
TGTGCCAGCAGCCCAGGGGCCTCTGGAAACACCATATATTTT
CASSPGASGNTIYF
>-|TRBV2|few|TRBJ2-7
TGTGCCAGCAAGGACAGCCTAAACTTGGGGGAGCAGTACTTC
CASKDSLNLGEQYF
>TRBD2|TRBV6-6|-|TRBJ2-1
TGTGCCAGCAGTCTAGGGGTAGCGGGAGATTATAATGAGCAGTTCTTC
CASSLGVAGDYNEQFF
>-|TRBV5-1|-|TRBJ2-7
TGCGCCAGCAGCCCCTCGAGCCCCTACGAGCAGTACTTC
CASSPSSPYEQYF
>-|TRBV7-9|-|TRBJ2-7
TGTGCCAGCAGCTTAGCGCCGGCGGGGGAGCAGTACTTC
CASSLAPAGEQYF